Listed below are T cell receptor beta chains from one sample, sequenced in a study of OX40 agonist ivuxolimab in advanced cancers. Repertoires were generated with immunoSEQ multiplex PCR, while TCRdb's copy carries only in-frame clones and drops some. The table shows approximately 79,000 clones, with around 84% occurring only once. The specimen comprised CD4+ or CD8+ T cells sorted from blood, sampled in a trial of the OX40 agonist ivuxolimab. The receptors stem from an adult with an advanced solid tumor such as melanoma, head and neck, liver or kidney cancer. The CDR3 runs from the conserved cysteine through the conserved F or W. D genes are given only for firm matches. Not every row has a clone size; where given, it reads once, few, many or a size class.

clone size	V gene	J gene	D gene	CDR3 protein	CDR3 DNA
.	TRBV4-2	TRBJ1-1	.	CASSQDLLEAFF	TGTGCCAGCAGCCAAGATCTACTTGAAGCTTTCTTT
.	TRBV27	TRBJ1-5	TRBD1	CASSLFSPGQLTLEPQHF	TGTGCCAGCAGTTTATTTAGCCCGGGACAGCTAACCCTGGAGCCCCAGCATTTT
.	TRBV13	TRBJ1-1	.	CASSLDTLTEAFF	TGTGCCAGCAGCTTGGACACACTCACTGAAGCTTTCTTT
.	TRBV6-7	TRBJ2-6	.	CASSVGKRLQSRANVLTF	TGTGCCAGCAGTGTAGGCAAGCGTTTACAAAGTCGGGCCAACGTCCTGACTTTC
.	TRBV19	TRBJ1-6	.	CASRIAGGHYSPLHF	TGTGCCAGTAGGATCGCGGGAGGCCACTATTCACCCCTCCACTTT
.	TRBV7-9	TRBJ2-1	.	CASSSVGGVYNEQFF	TGTGCCAGCAGCTCAGTAGGGGGGGTCTACAATGAGCAGTTCTTC
.	TRBV19	TRBJ1-5	TRBD1	CASSTTGLRQPQHF	TGTGCCAGTAGTACGACAGGGTTACGGCAGCCCCAGCATTTT
.	TRBV2	TRBJ2-5	.	CASSERERTTQYF	TGTGCCAGCAGTGAACGGGAGAGGACGACCCAGTACTTC
.	TRBV6-4	TRBJ2-1	.	CASSMGYYNEQFF	TGTGCCAGCTCGATGGGCTACTACAATGAGCAGTTCTTC
.	TRBV30	TRBJ1-1	TRBD1	CAWSDRGQLLLVGAFF	TGTGCCTGGAGTGACAGGGGACAGTTGTTACTAGTTGGAGCTTTCTTT
.	TRBV4-2	TRBJ2-1	TRBD2	CASSVLAGAVNGSPFF	TGTGCCAGCAGCGTCCTAGCGGGGGCCGTAAACGGCTCTCCGTTCTTC
.	TRBV19	TRBJ2-2	TRBD2	CASSIQGGAGELFF	TGTGCCAGTAGTATACAGGGAGGGGCCGGGGAGCTGTTTTTT
.	TRBV5-1	TRBJ2-2	TRBD1	CASSLGFEGAGTGELFF	TGCGCCAGCAGCTTGGGTTTCGAGGGGGCCGGCACCGGGGAGCTGTTTTTT
.	TRBV9	TRBJ1-1	TRBD1	CASSRGTEYTEAFF	TGTGCCAGCAGCCGAGGGACAGAGTACACTGAAGCTTTCTTT
.	TRBV6-1	TRBJ2-7	TRBD1	CASIRTGSSYEQYF	TGTGCCAGCATACGGACAGGGAGCTCCTACGAGCAGTACTTC
.	TRBV10-1	TRBJ1-3	.	CASSGKGTDTIYF	TGCGCCAGCAGTGGGAAGGGGACGGACACCATATATTTT
few	TRBV6-4	TRBJ1-6	.	CASSDQPGSPLHF	TGTGCCAGCAGTGATCAGCCGGGATCACCCCTCCACTTT
few	TRBV7-2	TRBJ1-3	.	CASSFAQQGNTIYF	TGTGCCAGCAGCTTCGCCCAACAAGGAAACACCATATATTTT
.	TRBV19	TRBJ1-2	.	CARAIQEEKGYTF	TGTGCCAGAGCCATACAGGAGGAGAAAGGCTACACCTTC
.	TRBV18	TRBJ1-1	.	CASSPEGPEAFF	TGTGCCAGCTCACCCGAGGGCCCTGAAGCTTTCTTT
.	TRBV18	TRBJ1-4	.	CASSQEAGEKLFF	TGTGCCAGCTCACAGGAGGCGGGGGAAAAACTGTTTTTT
few	TRBV14	TRBJ1-1	.	CASSLTEAFF	TGTGCCAGCAGTCTCACTGAAGCTTTCTTT
.	TRBV28	TRBJ2-3	TRBD2	CASSFGASGAGTDTQYF	TGTGCCAGCAGTTTTGGGGCTAGCGGGGCTGGCACAGATACGCAGTATTTT
.	TRBV18	TRBJ2-7	.	CASSPGGTQSSYEQYF	TGTGCCAGCTCACCAGGAGGGACACAGAGCTCCTACGAGCAGTACTTC
once	TRBV27	TRBJ2-6	TRBD1	CASSLGGDSSRANVLTF	TGTGCCAGCAGTTTGGGTGGGGACAGCTCAAGGGCCAACGTCCTGACTTTC
.	TRBV5-6	TRBJ2-7	TRBD1	CASLHFLGGVGNEQYF	TGTGCCAGCCTGCACTTTTTAGGGGGCGTTGGGAACGAGCAGTACTTC
.	TRBV4-2	TRBJ2-1	.	CASSQGPAGHLGNEQFF	TGTGCCAGCAGCCAAGGGCCAGCGGGTCACTTAGGGAATGAGCAGTTCTTC
.	TRBV4-2	TRBJ1-4	.	CASSQVSRGNEKLFF	TGTGCCAGCAGCCAAGTGAGCAGGGGAAATGAAAAACTGTTTTTT
.	TRBV5-1	TRBJ2-3	TRBD2	CASSWGGYSTDTQYF	TGCGCCAGCAGCTGGGGGGGTTATAGCACAGATACGCAGTATTTT
.	TRBV4-2	TRBJ2-2	.	CASSQVTVETGELFF	TGTGCCAGCAGCCAAGTTACGGTCGAAACCGGGGAGCTGTTTTTT
.	TRBV5-6	TRBJ1-2	.	CASSLKGPPLGYTF	TGTGCCAGCAGCTTGAAGGGGCCACCCCTGGGCTACACCTTC
.	TRBV30	TRBJ1-3	.	CASNGRSGNTIYF	TGTGCCTCCAACGGCAGATCTGGAAACACCATATATTTT
.	TRBV7-9	TRBJ2-2	.	CASSLAGYTTGELFF	TGTGCCAGCAGCTTAGCAGGGTATACGACCGGGGAGCTGTTTTTT
few	TRBV6-1	TRBJ2-5	.	CASSESVFWLAGAGTQYF	.
.	TRBV29-1	TRBJ1-2	.	CSVELGSSNYGYTF	TGCAGCGTTGAATTGGGCAGTTCTAACTATGGCTACACCTTC
.	TRBV10-1	TRBJ1-4	.	CASRGVGSGEKLFF	TGCGCCAGCAGAGGTGTAGGTTCGGGGGAAAAACTGTTTTTT
.	TRBV2	TRBJ2-1	TRBD1	CASRRQGQGNEQFF	TGTGCCAGCCGCCGACAGGGTCAAGGCAATGAGCAGTTCTTC
once	TRBV18	TRBJ2-5	.	CASSPRARETQYF	TGTGCCAGCTCACCACGGGCCAGAGAGACCCAGTACTTC
.	TRBV19	TRBJ1-5	.	CASSVFTDQPQHF	TGTGCCAGTAGTGTTTTCACGGATCAGCCCCAGCATTTT
once	TRBV10-1	TRBJ2-5	.	CASSPGSGETQYF	TGCGCCAGCAGCCCGGGATCAGGGGAGACCCAGTACTTC
.	TRBV2	TRBJ2-5	.	CASSGPGLEGTQYF	TGTGCCAGCAGTGGCCCGGGACTTGAGGGGACCCAGTACTTC
.	TRBV9	TRBJ1-3	.	CASSLQLPWVPGNTIYF	TGTGCCAGCAGCCTACAGCTCCCCTGGGTCCCTGGAAACACCATATATTTT
.	TRBV18	TRBJ2-1	TRBD2	CASSPLSGGADNEQFF	TGTGCCAGCTCACCACTGAGCGGGGGGGCGGACAATGAGCAGTTCTTC
few	TRBV7-2	TRBJ2-3	.	CASSRTGTDTQYF	TGTGCCAGCAGCCGGACCGGCACAGATACGCAGTATTTT
.	TRBV10-2	TRBJ2-3	.	CASSDADTQYF	TGCGCCAGCAGTGACGCAGATACGCAGTATTTT
.	TRBV18	TRBJ1-6	.	CASSPRLNSEGPLHF	TGTGCCAGCTCACCTCGTCTTAACTCCGAAGGACCCCTCCACTTT
few	TRBV30	TRBJ1-2	.	CAWSVYGGGYTF	TGTGCCTGGAGTGTATACGGGGGCGGCTACACCTTC
.	TRBV6-4	TRBJ2-3	.	CASSTGHNTDTQYF	TGTGCCAGCAGCACGGGACACAACACAGATACGCAGTATTTT
.	TRBV5-4	TRBJ2-1	.	CASSPASSYNEQFF	TGTGCCAGCAGCCCCGCCAGCTCCTACAATGAGCAGTTCTTC
.	TRBV11-2	TRBJ1-3	.	CASSLPGTQRRYTIYF	TGTGCCAGCAGCTTACCCGGGACGCAGCGGAGATACACCATATATTTT
once	TRBV28	TRBJ1-2	.	CASSLRGLGYTF	TGTGCCAGCAGTTTAAGGGGGTTAGGCTACACCTTC
once	TRBV10-3	TRBJ1-3	.	CAISERRIQDGTGNTIYF	TGTGCCATCAGTGAGAGAAGGATCCAAGATGGCACTGGAAACACCATATATTTT
once	TRBV18	TRBJ1-1	.	CASSPDPGNTEAFF	TGTGCCAGCTCCCCGGACCCAGGGAACACTGAAGCTTTCTTT
.	TRBV14	TRBJ2-3	.	CASSQVGGGAGGGSADTQYF	TGTGCCAGCAGCCAAGTAGGCGGGGGAGCAGGCGGGGGCTCGGCAGATACGCAGTATTTT
.	TRBV5-1	TRBJ2-5	TRBD1	CASSPTGAWGETQYF	TGCGCCAGCAGCCCGACAGGGGCGTGGGGGGAGACCCAGTACTTC